Listed below are T cell receptor beta chains from one sample, sequenced in a study of neurological immune-mediated disorders. TCRdb reprocessed the 5' RACE reads via MiXCR and lists one record per CDR3 protein. Here the sample spans fewer than 65,000 distinct CDR3 sequences, about a tenth being singletons. The sequenced sample consisted of PBMCs. The receptor set was obtained from a man in his 70s with HTLV-1-associated myelopathy (HAM/TSP). Both conserved end residues are part of each CDR3. Fields, in order: J gene, D gene, clone size, V gene, CDR3 DNA, CDR3 protein. The D gene is left open where the match is weak. Expanded clones get a size class; other rows say once, few or many, or leave the size out.

TRBJ2-7 | TRBD2 | - | TRBV20-1 | TGCAGTACAACGGGACTAGCCCCCTACGAGCAGTACTTC | CSTTGLAPYEQYF
TRBJ2-1 | - | many | TRBV5-8 | TGTGCCAGCAGCCGACGGACGAATGAGCAGTTCTTC | CASSRRTNEQFF
TRBJ2-1 | TRBD2 | - | TRBV5-1 | TGCGCCAGCAGCCTTGAAGGGACTAGCGGCAATGAGCAGTTCTTC | CASSLEGTSGNEQFF
TRBJ1-2 | - | many | TRBV3-1 | TGTGCCAGCAGCCCCAGACAGAAACGTGGCTACACCTTC | CASSPRQKRGYTF
TRBJ1-6 | TRBD1 | many | TRBV11-2 | TGTGCCAGCAGCCCAATCAACAGGGGTGGGAATTCACCCCTCCACTTT | CASSPINRGGNSPLHF
TRBJ2-7 | - | many | TRBV7-9 | TGTGCCAGCAGCATCGGGACCGACGAGCAGTACTTC | CASSIGTDEQYF
TRBJ2-7 | - | - | TRBV21-1 | - | CASSWAQGNYEQYF
TRBJ2-7 | TRBD2 | many | TRBV20-1 | TGCAGTGCTACTACCCTAGCGGGAGATCACAACGAGCAGTACTTC | CSATTLAGDHNEQYF
TRBJ2-3 | - | - | TRBV29-1 | TGCAGCGTTCGGATTGGAGTACAGCCCCAGTATTTT | CSVRIGVQPQYF
TRBJ2-2 | TRBD1 | medium-sized | TRBV20-1 | TGCAGTGCTCGACAGGGGGCGGTCGGGGAGCTGTTTTTT | CSARQGAVGELFF
TRBJ2-3 | TRBD1 | many | TRBV18 | TGTGCCAGCTCACCAACAGGGGCAGATACGCAGTATTTT | CASSPTGADTQYF
TRBJ2-4 | - | many | TRBV20-1 | TGCAGTGCTTTGCCCAGGGGTTGGGCCAAAAACATTCAGTACTTC | CSALPRGWAKNIQYF
TRBJ2-3 | - | many | TRBV6-6 | TGTGCCAGCAGTTCCCGGCCGGGGGCACGCACAGATACGCAGTATTTT | CASSSRPGARTDTQYF
TRBJ1-5 | TRBD1 | many | TRBV15 | TGTGCCACCAGCAGAGGGGACAGACGCAATCAGCCCCAGCATTTT | CATSRGDRRNQPQHF
TRBJ1-2 | - | many | TRBV12-5 | TGTGCTAGTGGTCGCTCTATCTGGAGCGGCTACACCTTC | CASGRSIWSGYTF
TRBJ1-5 | - | many | TRBV6-2/TRBV6-3 | TGTGCCAGCAGTTTAATAGGTAATCAGCCCCAGCATTTT | CASSLIGNQPQHF
TRBJ2-3 | - | once | TRBV18 | TGTTCCAGCTCAGGGAGTGCGTCTACAGATAAGCAGTATTTT | CSSSGSASTDKQYF
TRBJ2-2 | - | many | TRBV7-2 | TGTGCCAGCAGCCTATTACAGTCTGCCGGGGAGCTGTTTTTT | CASSLLQSAGELFF
TRBJ2-6 | - | many | TRBV3-1 | TGTGCCAGCAGCCCAGGTCTCTTCGGTTCCTCTGGGGCCAACGTCCTGACTTTC | CASSPGLFGSSGANVLTF
TRBJ2-7 | - | many | TRBV20-1 | TGCAGTGCCCCGGGACCCACGGAGCAGTACTTC | CSAPGPTEQYF
TRBJ2-7 | TRBD2 | many | TRBV7-9 | TGTGCCAGCAGCGACTTAGCGGGAGGCCCGATGATAACACTAAACTACGAGCAGTACTTC | CASSDLAGGPMITLNYEQYF
TRBJ2-5 | TRBD2 | many | TRBV28 | TGTGCCAGCAGTTCCCAAATAGCGGGAGGGGATGCGACCCAGTACTTC | CASSSQIAGGDATQYF
TRBJ2-1 | - | - | TRBV20-1 | TGCAGTGCTGAAACCGCACAGAGCTCCTACAATGAGCAGTTCTTC | CSAETAQSSYNEQFF
TRBJ2-1 | - | many | TRBV7-2 | TGTGCCAGCAGCGTTAGCGGGACAGCTTACAATGAGCAGTTCTTC | CASSVSGTAYNEQFF
TRBJ2-3 | - | many | TRBV7-2 | TGTGCCAGCAGTCCCAATGCAGATACGCAGTATTTT | CASSPNADTQYF
TRBJ2-3 | - | many | TRBV3-1 | TGTGCCAGCAGCAATTCCCAGGGGGGCCGAGATACGCAGTATTTT | CASSNSQGGRDTQYF
TRBJ1-6 | TRBD1 | many | TRBV6-5 | TGTGCCAGCAGTTACAGACAGGGTAATTCACCCCTCCACTTT | CASSYRQGNSPLHF
TRBJ2-5 | - | many | TRBV12-3/TRBV12-4 | TGTGCCAGCAGTTTTGAGGGGTCGAAGACCCAGTACTTC | CASSFEGSKTQYF
TRBJ1-6 | - | many | TRBV7-2 | TGTGCCAGCAGAGTCCCCGGTCGGAATAATTCACCCCTCCACTTT | CASRVPGRNNSPLHF
TRBJ2-3 | - | many | TRBV7-2 | TGTGCCAGCAGCTTAGGGTGGAGCACAGATACGCAGTATTTT | CASSLGWSTDTQYF
TRBJ2-5 | - | many | TRBV28 | TGTGCCAGCAGTGGGTCAGACTATGTGGGAGAGACCCAGTACTTC | CASSGSDYVGETQYF
TRBJ2-5 | - | - | TRBV29-1 | TGCAGCGTTGGAGGGGGCGGGGGGGAGACCCAGTACTTC | CSVGGGGGETQYF
TRBJ2-7 | - | many | TRBV3-1 | TGTGCCAGCAGCCAAGGTGCGGGAACCTACGAGCAGTACTTC | CASSQGAGTYEQYF
TRBJ1-6 | - | many | TRBV28 | TGTGCCAGCCTCGGACACGGGAATTCACCCCTCCACTTT | CASLGHGNSPLHF
TRBJ2-2 | TRBD2 | few | TRBV3-1 | TGTGCCAGCAGCCGAGCGGGAGACACCGGGGAGCTGTTTTTT | CASSRAGDTGELFF
TRBJ1-1 | TRBD1 | many | TRBV6-5 | TGTGCCAGCAGGAGCGGACAGGGGGTCACTGAAGCTTTCTTT | CASRSGQGVTEAFF
TRBJ2-7 | TRBD2 | - | TRBV20-1 | TGCAGTGCTAGTAGTGGGAGGGTGTCGTCCGAGCAGTACTTC | CSASSGRVSSEQYF
TRBJ1-2 | - | many | TRBV29-1 | TGCAGCGTTGAGAGGGGACACGACTACACCTTC | CSVERGHDYTF
TRBJ1-6 | - | many | TRBV12-3/TRBV12-4 | TGTGCCAGCAGTTTAAGACAGGCCCTTGATTCACCCCTCCACTTT | CASSLRQALDSPLHF
TRBJ1-5 | - | many | TRBV20-1 | TGCAGTGCTAGGCAGGCCTTGGGGCCCCAGCATTTT | CSARQALGPQHF
TRBJ2-5 | - | many | TRBV27 | TGTGCCAGCAGCAGAAAGTACCAAGAGACCCAGTACTTC | CASSRKYQETQYF
TRBJ2-1 | - | once | TRBV28 | TGTGCCAGCAGCCCAACTCCGGGACGTCTCGAGCAGTTCTTC | CASSPTPGRLEQFF
TRBJ2-4 | - | many | TRBV5-1 | TGCGCCAGCAGTGATCAGGCCGCCAAAAACATTCAGTACTTC | CASSDQAAKNIQYF
TRBJ1-2 | - | many | TRBV7-2 | TGTGCCAGCAGCTTTCGCGTTGGCTATGGCTACACCTTC | CASSFRVGYGYTF